This section outlines one T cell receptor beta chain sequence together with its context. Its antigen remains unknown. The sample belongs to a study of T cell responses to AZD1222 COVID-19 vaccine. Study-wide results and limits: Reportedly, close to half of spike-specific TCRs are directed against unmutated variant regions. Repertoires were collected only later (after the peak T cell response had occurred).

Germline V gene sequence: CDR1 SGDLS, CDR2 YYNGEE. The CDR3 totals 13 residues. Deletions cut 0 bases from V and 4 bases from J, with 5 bases between. Sequencing was performed with immunoSEQ multiplex PCR; in TCRdb, only in-frame clones are kept and a portion is missing. Of about 25,000 clones in the sample, about nine tenths were seen once. The source is an adult who received the AZD1222 COVID-19 vaccine. The V and J genes are TRBV9 and TRBJ1-3, with D hard to call. The input for sequencing was peripheral blood, taken 28 days after the second AZD1222 dose. The chain's CDR3 is CASSVDQGNTIYF. CDR3 nucleotides: TGTGCCAGCAGCGTAGATCAGGGAAACACCATATATTTT.